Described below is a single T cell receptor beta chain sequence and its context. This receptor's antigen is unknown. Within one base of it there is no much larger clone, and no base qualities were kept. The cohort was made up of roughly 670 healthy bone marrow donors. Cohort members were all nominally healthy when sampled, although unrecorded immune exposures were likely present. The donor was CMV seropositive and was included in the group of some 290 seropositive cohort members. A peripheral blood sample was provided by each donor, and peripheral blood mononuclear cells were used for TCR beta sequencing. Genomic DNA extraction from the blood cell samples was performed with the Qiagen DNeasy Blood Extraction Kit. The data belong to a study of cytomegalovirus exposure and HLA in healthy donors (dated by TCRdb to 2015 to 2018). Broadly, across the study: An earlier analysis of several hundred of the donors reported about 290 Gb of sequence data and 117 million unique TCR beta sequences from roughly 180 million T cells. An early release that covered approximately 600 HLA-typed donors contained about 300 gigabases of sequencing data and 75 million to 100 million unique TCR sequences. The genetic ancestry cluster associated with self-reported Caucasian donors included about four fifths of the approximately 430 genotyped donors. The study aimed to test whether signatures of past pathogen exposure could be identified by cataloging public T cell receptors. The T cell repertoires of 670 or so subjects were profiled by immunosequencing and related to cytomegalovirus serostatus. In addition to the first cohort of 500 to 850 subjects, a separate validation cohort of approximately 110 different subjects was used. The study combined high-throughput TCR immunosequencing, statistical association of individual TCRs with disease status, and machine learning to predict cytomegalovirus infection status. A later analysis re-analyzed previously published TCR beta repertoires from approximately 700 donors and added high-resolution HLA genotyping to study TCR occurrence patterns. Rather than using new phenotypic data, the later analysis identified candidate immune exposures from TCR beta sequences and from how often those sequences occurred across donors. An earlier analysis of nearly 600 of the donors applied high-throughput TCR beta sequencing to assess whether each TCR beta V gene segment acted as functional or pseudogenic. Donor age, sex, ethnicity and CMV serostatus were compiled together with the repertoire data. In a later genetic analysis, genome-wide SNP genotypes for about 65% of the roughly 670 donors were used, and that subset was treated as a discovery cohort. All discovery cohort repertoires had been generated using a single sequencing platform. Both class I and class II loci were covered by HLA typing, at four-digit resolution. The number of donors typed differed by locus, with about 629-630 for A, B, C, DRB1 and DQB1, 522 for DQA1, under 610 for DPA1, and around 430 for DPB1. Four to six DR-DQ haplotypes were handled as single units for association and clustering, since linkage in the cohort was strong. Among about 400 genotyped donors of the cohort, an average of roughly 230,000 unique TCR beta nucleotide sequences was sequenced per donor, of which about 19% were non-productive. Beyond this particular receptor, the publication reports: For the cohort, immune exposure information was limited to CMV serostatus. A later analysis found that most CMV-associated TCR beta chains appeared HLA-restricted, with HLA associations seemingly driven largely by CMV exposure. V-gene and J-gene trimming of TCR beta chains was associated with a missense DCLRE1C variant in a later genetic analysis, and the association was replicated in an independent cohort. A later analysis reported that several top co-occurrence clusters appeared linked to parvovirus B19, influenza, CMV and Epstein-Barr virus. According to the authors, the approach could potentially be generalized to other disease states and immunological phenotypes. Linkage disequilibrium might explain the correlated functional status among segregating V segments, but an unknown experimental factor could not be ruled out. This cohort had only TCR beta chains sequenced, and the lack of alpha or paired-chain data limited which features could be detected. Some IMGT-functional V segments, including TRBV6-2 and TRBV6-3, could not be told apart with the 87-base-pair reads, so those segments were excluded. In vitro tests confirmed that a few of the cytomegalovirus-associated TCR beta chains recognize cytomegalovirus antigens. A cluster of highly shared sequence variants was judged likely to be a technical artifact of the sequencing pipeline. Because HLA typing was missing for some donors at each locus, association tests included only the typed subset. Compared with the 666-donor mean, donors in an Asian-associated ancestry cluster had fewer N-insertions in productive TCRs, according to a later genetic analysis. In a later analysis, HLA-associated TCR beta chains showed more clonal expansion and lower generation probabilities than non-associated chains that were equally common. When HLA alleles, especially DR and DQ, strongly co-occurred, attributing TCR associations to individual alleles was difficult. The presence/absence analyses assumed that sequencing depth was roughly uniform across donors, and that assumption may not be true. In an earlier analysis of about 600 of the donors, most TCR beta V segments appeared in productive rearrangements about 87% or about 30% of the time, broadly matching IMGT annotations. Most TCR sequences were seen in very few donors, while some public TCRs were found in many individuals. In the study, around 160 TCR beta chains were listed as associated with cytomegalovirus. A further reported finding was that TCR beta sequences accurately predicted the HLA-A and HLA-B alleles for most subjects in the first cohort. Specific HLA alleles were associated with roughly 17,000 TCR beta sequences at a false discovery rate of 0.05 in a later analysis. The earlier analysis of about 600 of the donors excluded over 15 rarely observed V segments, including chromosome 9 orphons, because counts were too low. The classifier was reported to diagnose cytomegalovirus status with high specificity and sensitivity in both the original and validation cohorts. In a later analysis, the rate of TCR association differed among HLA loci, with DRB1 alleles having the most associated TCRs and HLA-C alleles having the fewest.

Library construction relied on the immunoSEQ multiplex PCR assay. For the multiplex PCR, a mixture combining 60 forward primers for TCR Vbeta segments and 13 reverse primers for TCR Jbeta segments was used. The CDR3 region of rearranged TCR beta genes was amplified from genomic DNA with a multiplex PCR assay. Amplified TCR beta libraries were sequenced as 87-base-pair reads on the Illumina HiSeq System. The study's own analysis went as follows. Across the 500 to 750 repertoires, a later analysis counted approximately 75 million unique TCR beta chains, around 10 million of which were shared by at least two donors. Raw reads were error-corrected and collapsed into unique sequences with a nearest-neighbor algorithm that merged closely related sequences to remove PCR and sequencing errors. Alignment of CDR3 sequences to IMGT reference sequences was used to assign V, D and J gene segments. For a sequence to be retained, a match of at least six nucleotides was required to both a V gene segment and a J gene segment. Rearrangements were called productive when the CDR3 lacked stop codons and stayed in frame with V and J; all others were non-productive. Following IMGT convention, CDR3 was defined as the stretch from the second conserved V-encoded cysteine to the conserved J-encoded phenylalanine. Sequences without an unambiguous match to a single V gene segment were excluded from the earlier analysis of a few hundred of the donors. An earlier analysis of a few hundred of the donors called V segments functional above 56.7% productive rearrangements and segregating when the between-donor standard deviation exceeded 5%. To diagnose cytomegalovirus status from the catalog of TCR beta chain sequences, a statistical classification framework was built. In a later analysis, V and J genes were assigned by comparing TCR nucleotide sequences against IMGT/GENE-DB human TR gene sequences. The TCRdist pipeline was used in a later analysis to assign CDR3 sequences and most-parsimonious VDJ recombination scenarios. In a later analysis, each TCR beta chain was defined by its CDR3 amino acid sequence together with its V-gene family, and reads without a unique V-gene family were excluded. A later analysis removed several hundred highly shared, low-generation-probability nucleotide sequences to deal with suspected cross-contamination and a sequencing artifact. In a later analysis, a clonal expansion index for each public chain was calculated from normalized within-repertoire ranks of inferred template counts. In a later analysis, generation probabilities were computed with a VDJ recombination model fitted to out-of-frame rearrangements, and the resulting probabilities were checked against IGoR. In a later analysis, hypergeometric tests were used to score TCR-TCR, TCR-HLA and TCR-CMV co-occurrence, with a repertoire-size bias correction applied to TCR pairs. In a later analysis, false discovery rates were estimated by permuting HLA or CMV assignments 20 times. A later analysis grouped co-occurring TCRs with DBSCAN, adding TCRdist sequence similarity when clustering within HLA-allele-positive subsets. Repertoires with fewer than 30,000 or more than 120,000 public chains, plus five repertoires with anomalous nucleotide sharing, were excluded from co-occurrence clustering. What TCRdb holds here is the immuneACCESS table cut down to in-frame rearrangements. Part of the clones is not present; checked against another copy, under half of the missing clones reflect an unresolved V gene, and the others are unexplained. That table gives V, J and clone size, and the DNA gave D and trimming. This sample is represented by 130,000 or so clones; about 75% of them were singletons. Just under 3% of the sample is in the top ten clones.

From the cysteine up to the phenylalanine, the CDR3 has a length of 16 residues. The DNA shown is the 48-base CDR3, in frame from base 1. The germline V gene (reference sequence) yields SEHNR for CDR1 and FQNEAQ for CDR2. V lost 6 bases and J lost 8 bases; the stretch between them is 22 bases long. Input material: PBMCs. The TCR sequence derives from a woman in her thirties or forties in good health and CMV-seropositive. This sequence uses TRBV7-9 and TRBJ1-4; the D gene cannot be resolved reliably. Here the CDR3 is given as CASSFDRTEEREKLFF. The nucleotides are TGTGCCAGCAGTTTCGACCGGACGGAGGAGAGGGAAAAACTGTTTTTT. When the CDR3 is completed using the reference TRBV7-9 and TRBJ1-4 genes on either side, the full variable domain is DTGVSQNPRHKITKRGQNVTFRCDPISEHNRLYWYRQTLGQGPEFLTYFQNEAQLEKSRLLSDRFSAERPKGSFSTLEIQRTEQGDSAMYLCASSFDRTEEREKLFFGSGTQLSVL.